This T cell receptor (beta chain) is from a study of blood T cell repertoires in COVID-19. As for the study in general: Spain, Italy and the United States supplied samples that represented acute and convalescent COVID-19. Nucleic acid was either cDNA or gDNA, and it came from T cells, B-cell-depleted T cells, or PBMCs.

Source study methods: Amplification of reference gene primers provided the estimated nucleated cell counts. Here immunoSEQ multiplex PCR was the method, and the copy in TCRdb shows in-frame clones only, minus some. The V and J calls and clone size come from that table; D and trimming were worked out from the DNA. The repertoire consists of fewer than 350,000 clones, with 90% occurring once and the leading ten covering 6.5% to 8%. Recruited during active infection, patients (from Seattle) were subsequently followed longitudinally. This CDR3 has 18 amino acids. Germline trimming cut 5 bases from V and 2 bases from J; bases unmatched to any gene: 15. The germline V gene has CDR1 SEHNR and CDR2 FQNEAQ (reference sequence).

The V gene is TRBV7-9, the J gene TRBJ2-7, with TRBD2 matching over 10 bases. Material: peripheral blood. The sequence derives from a woman under 40 with COVID-19, enrolled during active disease. The CDR3 protein is CASSLWVSSGRGTYEQYF. The CDR3 DNA reads TGTGCCAGCAGCCTTTGGGTTTCTAGCGGGAGAGGGACCTACGAGCAGTACTTC. The entire variable domain, with the rest obtained from reference TRBV7-9 and TRBJ2-7, is as follows: DTGVSQNPRHKITKRGQNVTFRCDPISEHNRLYWYRQTLGQGPEFLTYFQNEAQLEKSRLLSDRFSAERPKGSFSTLEIQRTEQGDSAMYLCASSLWVSSGRGTYEQYFGPGTRLTVT.